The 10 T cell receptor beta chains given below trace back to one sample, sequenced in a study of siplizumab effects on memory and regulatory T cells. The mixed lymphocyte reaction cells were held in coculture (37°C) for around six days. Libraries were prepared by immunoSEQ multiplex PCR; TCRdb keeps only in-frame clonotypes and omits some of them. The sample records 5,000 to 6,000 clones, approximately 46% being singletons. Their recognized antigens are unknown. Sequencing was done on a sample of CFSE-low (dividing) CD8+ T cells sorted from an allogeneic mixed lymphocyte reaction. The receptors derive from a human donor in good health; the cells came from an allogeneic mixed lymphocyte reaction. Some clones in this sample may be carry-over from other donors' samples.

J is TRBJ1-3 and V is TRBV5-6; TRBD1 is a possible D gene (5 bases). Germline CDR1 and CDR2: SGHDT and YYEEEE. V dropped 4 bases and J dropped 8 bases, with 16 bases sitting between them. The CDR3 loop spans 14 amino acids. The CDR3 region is CASSPSLRVDTIYF. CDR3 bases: TGTGCCAGCAGCCCCTCTCTCAGGGTGGACACCATATATTTT.

CDR3 loop: CASSPPRGSTGELFF. As DNA, the CDR3 is TGTGCCAGCAGCCCCCCCAGGGGATCCACCGGGGAGCTGTTTTTT. The chain has TRBV7-9 and TRBJ2-2, with D perhaps TRBD1 (6 bases). This CDR3 has 15 amino acids. V lost 5 bases to trimming and J lost 4 bases, with 14 bases between them. CDR1 and CDR2 (germline): SEHNR, FQNEAQ (reference sequence).

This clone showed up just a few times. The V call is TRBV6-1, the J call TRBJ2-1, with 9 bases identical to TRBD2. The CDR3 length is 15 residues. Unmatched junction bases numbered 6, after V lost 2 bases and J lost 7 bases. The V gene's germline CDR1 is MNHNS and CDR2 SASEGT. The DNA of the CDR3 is TGTGCCAGCAGTGAAAATAGCGGGAGTGGGAATGAGCAGTTCTTC. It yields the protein CASSENSGSGNEQFF.

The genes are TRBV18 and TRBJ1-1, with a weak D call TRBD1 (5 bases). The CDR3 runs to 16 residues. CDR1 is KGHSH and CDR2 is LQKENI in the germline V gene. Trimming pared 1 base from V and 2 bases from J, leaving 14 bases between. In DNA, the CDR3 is TGTGCCAGCTCACCACGTGGAAGGGGTAGCAACACTGAAGCTTTCTTT. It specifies CASSPRGRGSNTEAFF.

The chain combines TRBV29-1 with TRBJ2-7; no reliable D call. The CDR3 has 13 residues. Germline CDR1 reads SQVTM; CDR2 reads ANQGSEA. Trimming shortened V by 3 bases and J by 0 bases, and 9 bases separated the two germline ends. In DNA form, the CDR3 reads TGCAGCGTTGAGTACGCGAGCTCCTACGAGCAGTACTTC. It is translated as CSVEYASSYEQYF.

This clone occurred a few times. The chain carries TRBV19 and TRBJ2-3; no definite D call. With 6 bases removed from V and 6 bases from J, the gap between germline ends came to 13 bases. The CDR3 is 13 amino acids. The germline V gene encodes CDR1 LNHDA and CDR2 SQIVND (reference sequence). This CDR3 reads CASSDPLGDTQYF. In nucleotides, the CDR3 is TGTGCCAGTAGCGACCCCCTTGGGGATACGCAGTATTTT.

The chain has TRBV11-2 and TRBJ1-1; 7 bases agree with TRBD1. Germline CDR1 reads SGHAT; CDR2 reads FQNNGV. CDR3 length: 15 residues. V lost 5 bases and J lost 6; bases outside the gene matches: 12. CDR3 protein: CASSPGEQGFAEAFF. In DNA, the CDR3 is TGTGCCAGCAGCCCCGGGGAACAGGGGTTCGCTGAAGCTTTCTTT.

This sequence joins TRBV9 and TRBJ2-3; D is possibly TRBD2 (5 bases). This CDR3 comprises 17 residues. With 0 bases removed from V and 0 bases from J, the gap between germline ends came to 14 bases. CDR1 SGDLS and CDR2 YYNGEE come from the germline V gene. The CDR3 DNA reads TGTGCCAGCAGCGTAGGTGCGGGCCTTACTAGCACAGATACGCAGTATTTT. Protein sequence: CASSVGAGLTSTDTQYF.

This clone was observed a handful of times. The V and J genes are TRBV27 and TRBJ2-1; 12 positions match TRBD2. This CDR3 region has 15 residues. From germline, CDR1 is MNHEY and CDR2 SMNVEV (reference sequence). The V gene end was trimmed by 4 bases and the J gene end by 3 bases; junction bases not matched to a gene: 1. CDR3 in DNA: TGTGCCAGCAGTTCGGGACTAGCGGGCTACAATGAGCAGTTCTTC. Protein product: CASSSGLAGYNEQFF.

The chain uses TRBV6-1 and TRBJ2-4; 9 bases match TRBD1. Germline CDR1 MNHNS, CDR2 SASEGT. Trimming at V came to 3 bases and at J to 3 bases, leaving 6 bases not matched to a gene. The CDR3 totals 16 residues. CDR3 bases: TGTGCCAGCAGTGAGACGACAGGGGGTGGCAAAAACATTCAGTACTTC. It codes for CASSETTGGGKNIQYF.